This T cell receptor (beta chain) appears in the sequencing data of a study of T cell responses to AZD1222 COVID-19 vaccine. Regarding the study as a whole: Targeting of unmutated variant regions was reportedly seen in nearly half of spike-specific TCRs. It should be noted that donors were predominantly white British and more often female, and clonal diversity was possibly underestimated.

TCRdb keeps only in-frame clones here, not all; method: immunoSEQ multiplex PCR. The table has some 150,000 clones, 88% seen once; the top ten hold about 4.3%. To note about this clone: Its antigen is unidentified.

V lost 4 bases and J lost 8, with 17 bases in between. Germline V lookup: CDR1 SGHTA, CDR2 FQGTGA. The CDR3 length is 15 residues. This receptor was taken from an adult who received the AZD1222 COVID-19 vaccine. This chain links TRBV7-3 with TRBJ1-4; D is perhaps TRBD1 (5 bases). Here the sequenced sample was peripheral blood, taken 28 days after the second AZD1222 dose. CDR3 sequence: CASSCPGREGEKLFF. The CDR3, as DNA: TGTGCCAGCAGCTGCCCGGGACGGGAGGGCGAAAAACTGTTTTTT.